The 27 T cell receptor beta chains in this list originate from one sample, sequenced in a study of PD-L1 blockade in urothelial cancer. Sample time point: peripheral blood 6 weeks after treatment start. Using immunoSEQ multiplex PCR, the repertoire was profiled, and TCRdb retains in-frame clones only, with some absent. The sample yields 48,000 or so clones, roughly 80% seen once. The sequences come from PBMCs, collected around atezolizumab (anti-PD-L1) treatment. The receptors stem from a man aged 65 to 79 with urothelial cancer.

V usage is TRBV19 and J usage is TRBJ2-3, with 8 positions matching TRBD1. V lost 4 bases to trimming and J lost 1 base; unmatched junction nucleotides: 1. The CDR3 is made up of 14 amino acids. Germline loops: CDR1 LNHDA, CDR2 SQIVND (reference sequence). The CDR3 reads CASSKTGGTDTQYF. The CDR3 DNA sequence: TGTGCCAGTAGTAAGACAGGGGGCACAGATACGCAGTATTTT.

The chain couples TRBV18 to TRBJ1-1, with D perhaps matching TRBD1 (6 bases). The ends were cut back, 8 bases at V and 0 bases at J, with 10 bases in the middle. Germline V CDR1 and CDR2: KGHSH, LQKENI. The CDR3 covers 13 residues. The DNA for the CDR3 is TGTGCCAGCCAAGGGGGGGTGAACACTGAAGCTTTCTTT. Amino acid sequence: CASQGGVNTEAFF.

The V and J genes are TRBV5-4 and TRBJ2-2, with 13 bases aligning to TRBD2. The CDR3 sequence is 16 residues long. Germline CDR1 reads SGHNT; CDR2 reads YYREEE (reference sequence). V trimming: 3 bases; J trimming: 6 bases; junction bases outside the gene matches: 5. The CDR3 protein is CASSWGLAGKAGELFF. Written as DNA, the CDR3 is TGTGCCAGCAGCTGGGGACTAGCGGGAAAGGCCGGGGAGCTGTTTTTT.

V usage is TRBV5-4 and J usage is TRBJ1-2; TRBD1 aligns across 10 bases. CDR3 length: 16 residues. Germline values: CDR1 SGHNT, CDR2 YYREEE (reference sequence). Trimming removed 3 bases from V and 8 bases from J; junction bases left unmatched: 13. As DNA, the CDR3 is TGTGCCAGCAGCTCCCCGGGACAGGGGAGAACGCGCGGCTACACCTTC. Protein product: CASSSPGQGRTRGYTF. The whole variable domain, filled in from reference TRBV5-4 and TRBJ1-2, reads ETGVTQSPTHLIKTRGQQVTLRCSSQSGHNTVSWYQQALGQGPQFIFQYYREEENGRGNFPPRFSGLQFPNYSSELNVNALELDDSALYLCASSSPGQGRTRGYTFGSGTRLTVV.

The V gene is TRBV5-1, the J gene TRBJ2-7, with D possibly TRBD1 on 7 matching bases. V was shortened by 4 bases and J by 2 bases, with 16 bases between the two germline ends. From germline, CDR1 is SGHRS and CDR2 YFSETQ. The CDR3 is 15 residues long. The CDR3 coding sequence is TGCGCCAGCAGCCCGGAGGGGGCTTCGACCTACGAGCAGTACTTC. Its protein is CASSPEGASTYEQYF. The full variable domain, its missing parts supplied by reference TRBV5-1 and TRBJ2-7, is KAGVTQTPRYLIKTRGQQVTLSCSPISGHRSVSWYQQTPGQGLQFLFEYFSETQRNKGNFPGRFSGRQFSNSRSEMNVSTLELGDSALYLCASSPEGASTYEQYFGPGTRLTVT.

This chain links TRBV2 with TRBJ1-5, with D maybe TRBD1 (5 bases). V lost 5 bases and J 1 base, leaving 9 bases between the germline ends. The CDR3 sequence is 14 residues long. Germline CDR1 and CDR2: SNHLY and FYNNEI. CDR3 nucleotide sequence: TGTGCCAGCAGTAAAGACAGAAGCAATCAGCCCCAGCATTTT. This translates into CASSKDRSNQPQHF.

The rearrangement links TRBV6-5 to TRBJ2-1; no definite D call. The CDR3 sequence is 11 residues long. CDR1 is MNHEY and CDR2 is SVGAGI in the germline V gene. The germline V and J ends were trimmed by 3 bases and 7 bases, with 4 bases remaining between them. The CDR3, as DNA: TGTGCCAGCAGTTATTCTAATGAGCAGTTCTTC. Translated, it gives CASSYSNEQFF.

This clone was seen only once. The chain joins TRBV21-1 to TRBJ2-4; the D call TRBD2 from the table was never checked on the DNA. TRBV21-1 represents a pseudogene. The CDR3 has 22 amino acids. The CDR3: CASSISASGIRRWPKTKNIQYF. In DNA form, the CDR3 reads TGTGCCAGCAGCATCAGCGCTAGCGGGATAAGAAGATGGCCGAAAACCAAAAACATTCAGTACTTC.

This chain connects TRBV7-8 to TRBJ1-3; TRBD1 might be the D (5 bases). Trimming pared 3 bases from V and 4 bases from J, leaving 25 bases between. Looked up from germline, CDR1 is SGHVS and CDR2 is FQNEAQ. The CDR3 has 19 amino acids. CDR3 DNA: TGTGCCAGCAGCTTGGGCCCGGGACCGGGGGACTGGACCGGAAACACCATATATTTT. Translating gives CASSLGPGPGDWTGNTIYF. The variable domain in full, with the rest retrieved from reference TRBV7-8 and TRBJ1-3, is GAGVSQSPRYKVAKRGQDVALRCDPISGHVSLFWYQQALGQGPEFLTYFQNEAQLDKSGLPSDRFFAERPEGSVSTLKIQRTQQEDSAVYLCASSLGPGPGDWTGNTIYFGEGSWLTVV.

As regards this clone: A read error may produce the germline difference seen at one junction end. The V gene is TRBV7-8, the J gene TRBJ2-1, with a tentative D call TRBD2 (5 bases). The CDR3 loop spans 14 amino acids. CDR1 is SGHVS, CDR2 FQNEAQ, per germline. DNA for the CDR3: TGTGCCAGCAACTTAGGGCTAGCAAGCGATGAGCAGTTCTTC. It translates to CASNLGLASDEQFF.

V is TRBV29-1 and J is TRBJ2-7, with 8 bases lining up with TRBD1. The CDR3 runs 11 residues. Losses at the gene ends were 4 bases for V and 11 bases for J; bases not matched to a gene: 7. Germline V gene data show CDR1 as SQVTM and CDR2 as ANQGSEA. For the CDR3, the DNA is TGCAGCGTTGGTGCGGACAGGGAAAAGTACTTC. Encoded protein: CSVGADREKYF.

The V gene is TRBV11-2, the J gene TRBJ2-7; TRBD1 aligns across 9 bases. The germline V gene has CDR1 SGHAT and CDR2 FQNNGV. This CDR3 has 18 residues. J lost 2 bases, V lost 5 bases, and 16 bases had no gene match. Here the CDR3 DNA reads TGTGCCAGCAGCCCCTTGGTCTCCGGGACAGGGCCCACCTACGAGCAGTACTTC. It is translated as CASSPLVSGTGPTYEQYF.

This rearrangement joins TRBV5-4 to TRBJ2-1, with 8 bases lining up with TRBD1. The trim removed 6 bases at V and 3 bases at J, leaving 5 bases unmatched. Germline V gene data show CDR1 as SGHNT and CDR2 as YYREEE (reference sequence). The CDR3 runs 14 residues. CDR3 protein: CASIRDRNYNEQFF. As DNA, the CDR3 is TGTGCCAGCATCCGGGACAGGAACTACAATGAGCAGTTCTTC.

The rearrangement uses TRBV5-1 and TRBJ2-7; 11 bases agree with TRBD2. CDR3 length: 16 residues. The V gene end was trimmed by 3 bases and the J gene end by 2 bases; junction bases not matched to a gene: 7. Germline assignment: CDR1 SGHRS and CDR2 YFSETQ. The CDR3 region is CASSSRLAGITYEQYF. The DNA for the CDR3 is TGCGCCAGCAGCTCGCGACTAGCGGGAATAACCTACGAGCAGTACTTC.

Written as DNA, the CDR3 is TGTGCCAGCAGCTCAACAGGGATACTATCTTTAACCGAGCAGTACTTC. This encodes CASSSTGILSLTEQYF. This chain links TRBV5-5 with TRBJ2-7; TRBD1 is a possible D gene (6 bases). The CDR3 spans 16 residues. Trimming removed 3 bases from V and 6 bases from J, with 22 bases in between. Germline loops: CDR1 SGHKS, CDR2 YYEKEE (reference sequence).

The chain has TRBV27 and TRBJ2-2, with TRBD2 matching over 12 bases. V gave up 5 bases and J gave up 7 bases; unmatched junction bases: 11. This CDR3 contains 17 residues. Per the germline V gene, CDR1 is MNHEY and CDR2 is SMNVEV (reference sequence). The CDR3 loop reads CASSARGLAGRLGELFF. The CDR3 DNA is TGTGCCAGCAGTGCACGCGGACTAGCGGGAAGACTCGGGGAGCTGTTTTTT.

The CDR3 sequence: CASTRRGEQFF. CDR3 DNA: TGTGCCAGCACTCGAAGGGGTGAGCAGTTCTTC. V usage is TRBV5-8 and J usage is TRBJ2-1, with D perhaps matching TRBD1 (5 bases). The germline V gene has CDR1 SGHTS and CDR2 YDEGEE. There are 11 residues in the CDR3. The V end lost 6 bases, the J end lost 9 bases, and 10 bases lay between the germline ends.

The rearrangement uses TRBV11-2 and TRBJ1-2; 7 nucleotides line up with TRBD1. Germline V gene lookup returns CDR1 SGHAT and CDR2 FQNNGV. The CDR3 has 14 residues. J gave up 2 bases and V 4 bases, and 4 bases lay outside the gene matches. Written as DNA, the CDR3 is TGTGCCAGCAGCTCGTGGGGACAGAACTATGGCTACACCTTC. The encoded protein is CASSSWGQNYGYTF.

The V and J genes are TRBV19 and TRBJ2-5; 7 bases are shared with TRBD1. CDR1 and CDR2 from the germline V gene are LNHDA and SQIVND (reference sequence). V lost 5 bases to trimming and J lost 5 bases; unmatched junction nucleotides: 5. The CDR3 loop spans 13 amino acids. The chain's CDR3 is CASSLGTVETQYF. The DNA for the CDR3 is TGTGCCAGTAGTCTCGGGACAGTGGAGACCCAGTACTTC. The entire variable domain, with the rest obtained from reference TRBV19 and TRBJ2-5, is as follows: DGGITQSPKYLFRKEGQNVTLSCEQNLNHDAMYWYRQDPGQGLRLIYYSQIVNDFQKGDIAEGYSVSREKKESFPLTVTSAQKNPTAFYLCASSLGTVETQYFGPGTRLLVL.

J is TRBJ2-3 and V is TRBV29-1; 10 bases map to TRBD2. CDR3 size: 14 residues. From germline, CDR1 is SQVTM and CDR2 ANQGSEA. The CDR3 is CSTGTSVSTDTQYF. As DNA, the CDR3 is TGCAGTACTGGGACTAGCGTTAGCACAGATACGCAGTATTTT.

The gene calls are TRBV2 and TRBJ2-5; 7 nucleotides line up with TRBD2. Germline V gene data show CDR1 as SNHLY and CDR2 as FYNNEI. Trimming cost V 5 bases and J 1 base; bases outside gene matches: 7. The CDR3 is made up of 15 amino acids. The CDR3 nucleotides are TGTGCCAGCAGTCGCGGGAGCGCCGTCCAAGAGACCCAGTACTTC. Translation gives CASSRGSAVQETQYF.

The CDR3 region is CASSYKTAGKAFF. Here the CDR3 DNA reads TGTGCCAGCAGTTACAAGACAGCGGGAAAAGCTTTCTTT. This chain connects TRBV6-5 to TRBJ1-1, with TRBD1 as a possible D gene (5 bases). This CDR3 region has 13 residues. The germline V and J ends were trimmed by 2 bases and 9 bases, with 13 bases remaining between them. Germline V gene data show CDR1 as MNHEY and CDR2 as SVGAGI.

The chain joins TRBV28 to TRBJ2-3, with 12 bases fitting TRBD2. The length of the CDR3 is 16 residues. In germline, CDR1 is MDHEN, CDR2 SYDVKM. V lost 7 bases and J lost 3; bases outside the gene matches: 8. CDR3 loop: CASTRLAGVPTDTQYF. The DNA for the CDR3 is TGTGCCAGCACCCGACTAGCGGGAGTCCCAACAGATACGCAGTATTTT.

V and J are TRBV29-1 and TRBJ1-1; no clear D gene. CDR1 is SQVTM, CDR2 ANQGSEA, per germline. V lost 0 bases, J lost 8 bases, and 7 bases lay in between. CDR3 length: 11 amino acids. The CDR3 loop reads CSVEDRFEAFF. CDR3 coding DNA: TGCAGCGTTGAAGATCGGTTCGAAGCTTTCTTT. The complete variable domain, with remaining parts taken from reference TRBV29-1 and TRBJ1-1, reads SAVISQKPSRDICQRGTSLTIQCQVDSQVTMMFWYRQQPGQSLTLIATANQGSEATYESGFVIDKFPISRPNLTFSTLTVSNMSPEDSSIYLCSVEDRFEAFFGQGTRLTVV.

The DNA for the CDR3 is TGTGCCTGGAGTCCGCGGCCGAGCTATGGCTACACCTTC. Protein: CAWSPRPSYGYTF. The chain employs TRBV30 and TRBJ1-2; the D is unclear. Trimming removed 2 bases at V and 4 bases at J, with 11 bases between. Germline V gene sequence: CDR1 GTSNPN, CDR2 SVGIG (reference sequence). The CDR3 runs 13 residues.

The chain employs TRBV2 and TRBJ2-7; 9 nucleotides agree with TRBD2. CDR1 is SNHLY and CDR2 is FYNNEI in the germline V gene. CDR3 length: 15 amino acids. After removal of 2 bases from V and 0 bases from J, the junction contained 2 bases not matched to a gene. The CDR3 spells CASSEFSGSSYEQYF. The CDR3 coding sequence is TGTGCCAGCAGTGAATTTAGCGGGAGCTCCTACGAGCAGTACTTC.

The V call is TRBV11-1, the J call TRBJ2-2; D possibly corresponds to TRBD1 (5 bases). CDR1 SGHAT and CDR2 FQDESV come from the germline V gene (reference sequence). Trimming stripped 5 bases from V and 4 bases from J, with 11 bases between. The CDR3 extends over 14 amino acids. CDR3 in amino acids: CASSLGGATGELFF. The DNA of the CDR3 is TGTGCCAGCAGCCTCGGTGGGGCCACCGGGGAGCTGTTTTTT.